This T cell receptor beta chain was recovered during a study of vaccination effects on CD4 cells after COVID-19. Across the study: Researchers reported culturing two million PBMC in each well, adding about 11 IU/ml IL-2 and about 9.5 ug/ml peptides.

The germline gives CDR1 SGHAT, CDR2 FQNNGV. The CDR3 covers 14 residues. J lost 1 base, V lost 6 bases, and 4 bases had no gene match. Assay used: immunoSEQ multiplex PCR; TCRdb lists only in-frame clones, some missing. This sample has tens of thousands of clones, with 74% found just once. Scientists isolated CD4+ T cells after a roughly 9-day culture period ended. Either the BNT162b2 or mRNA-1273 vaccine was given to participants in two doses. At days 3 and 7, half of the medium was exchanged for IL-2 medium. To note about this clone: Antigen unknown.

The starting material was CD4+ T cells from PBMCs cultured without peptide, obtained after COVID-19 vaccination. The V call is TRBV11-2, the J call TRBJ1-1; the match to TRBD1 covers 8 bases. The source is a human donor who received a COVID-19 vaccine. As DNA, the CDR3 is TGTGCCAGCAGGACCGGGACAGGGAACACTGAAGCTTTCTTT. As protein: CASRTGTGNTEAFF. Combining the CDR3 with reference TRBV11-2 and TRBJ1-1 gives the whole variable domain EAGVAQSPRYKIIEKRQSVAFWCNPISGHATLYWYQQILGQGPKLLIQFQNNGVVDDSQLPKDRFSAERLKGVDSTLKIQPAKLEDSAVYLCASRTGTGNTEAFFGQGTRLTVV.